Each of the 29 T cell receptor beta chains below was sequenced from the same sample in a study of post-analysis software for immune sequencing data. Study-wide findings and caveats: The study found TRBV5-6, TRBV5-1 and TRBV20-1 among 4 or 5 TRBV segments more frequent in patients than controls.

Each TCR beta cDNA library carried unique molecular identifiers. TCRdb passed the PCR reads through MiXCR, listing each CDR3 protein once. The sample contains under 650,000 distinct CDR3 sequences, around 47% of which appear only once. No cognate antigen is known for these TCRs. Specimen: blood. These receptors came from a girl between 10 and 17 years old with multiple sclerosis.

This clonotype was seen a handful of times. This chain connects TRBV12-3 or TRBV12-4 to TRBJ2-7; 13 bases match TRBD2. The trim removed 6 bases at V and 4 bases at J, leaving 3 bases unmatched. The CDR3 runs 14 residues. This CDR3 reads CASSGTSGIYEQYF. The CDR3 DNA is TGTGCCAGCAGCGGGACTAGCGGGATTTACGAGCAGTACTTC.

This clonotype was counted only a few times. The gene calls are TRBV7-8 and TRBJ2-1, with a possible D match to TRBD2 (5 bases). This CDR3 comprises 14 residues. The germline V and J ends were trimmed by 1 base and 13 bases, with 17 bases remaining between them. CDR1 is SGHVS and CDR2 is FQNEAQ in the germline V gene. This CDR3 is CASSLGVLETSQFF. The CDR3 nucleotides read TGTGCCAGCAGCTTAGGAGTACTAGAGACGTCACAGTTCTTC.

V is TRBV2 and J is TRBJ2-7, with D possibly being TRBD2 (6 bases). The better agreement between TRBJ2-5 and the DNA end casts doubt on the J call. Germline CDR1 and CDR2: SNHLY and FYNNEI. The CDR3 has 13 residues. As DNA, the CDR3 is TGTGCCAGCAGAGTGACTAGGAGAGAGACCCAGTACTTC. It yields the protein CASRVTRRETQYF.

The V call is TRBV12-3 or TRBV12-4, the J call TRBJ2-5, with a possible D match to TRBD2 (5 bases). V was cut by 7 bases and J by 5 bases, with 11 bases left in between. This CDR3 is built from 12 residues. CDR3 sequence (DNA): TGTGCCAGCACTAGCACTTCCGAGACCCAGTACTTC. Amino acid sequence: CASTSTSETQYF.

The rearrangement uses TRBV12-3 or TRBV12-4 and TRBJ2-3; unclear D gene. The CDR3 is made up of 13 amino acids. V was trimmed by 3 bases and J by 4 bases, leaving 8 bases between them. The CDR3: CASSFPWADTQYF. CDR3 nucleotides: TGTGCCAGCAGTTTCCCGTGGGCAGATACGCAGTATTTT.

The rearrangement links TRBV2 to TRBJ2-5, with D perhaps TRBD1 or TRBD2 (5 bases each). CDR3 length equals 14 residues. Looked up from germline, CDR1 is SNHLY and CDR2 is FYNNEI. The V gene lost 3 bases and the J gene lost 1 base, with 9 bases spanning the gap. This chain's CDR3 is CASSDEGRQETQYF. The CDR3 region has the DNA TGTGCCAGCAGTGACGAGGGGCGCCAAGAGACCCAGTACTTC.

The V call is TRBV13, the J call TRBJ2-1; 8 bases fit TRBD1. Germline trimming cut 3 bases from V and 4 bases from J; bases unmatched to any gene: 5. Looked up from germline, CDR1 is PRHDT and CDR2 is FYEKMQ (reference sequence). The CDR3 is made up of 15 amino acids. The CDR3 sequence is CASSFRGQVYNEQFF. The CDR3 region has the DNA TGTGCCAGCAGCTTTCGGGGACAGGTATACAATGAGCAGTTCTTC.

The chain links TRBV7-9 to TRBJ2-1; D gene ambiguous. This CDR3 has 13 amino acids. Trimming left V 9 bases short and J 6 bases short, with 15 bases between. Per the germline V gene, CDR1 is SEHNR and CDR2 is FQNEAQ (reference sequence). Written as DNA, the CDR3 is TGTGCCAGTGGTCTGGCCCTAGGCAATGAGCAGTTCTTC. Encoded protein: CASGLALGNEQFF.

This clonotype has ten or more counts. This rearrangement joins TRBV7-9 to TRBJ2-7; 9 bases are shared with TRBD1. The CDR3 is 14 residues long. Germline V lookup: CDR1 SEHNR, CDR2 FQNEAQ (reference sequence). J gave up 4 bases and V 3 bases, and 4 bases lay outside the gene matches. The CDR3 here is CASSLTGGAYEQYF. DNA of the CDR3: TGTGCCAGCAGCTTGACAGGGGGAGCATACGAGCAGTACTTC. Full variable domain (outside the CDR3, taken from reference TRBV7-9 and TRBJ2-7): DTGVSQNPRHKITKRGQNVTFRCDPISEHNRLYWYRQTLGQGPEFLTYFQNEAQLEKSRLLSDRFSAERPKGSFSTLEIQRTEQGDSAMYLCASSLTGGAYEQYFGPGTRLTVT.

This clonotype has just a few counts. J is TRBJ2-1 and V is TRBV9, with 8 nucleotides matching TRBD2. This CDR3 is 15 amino acids long. Germline loops: CDR1 SGDLS, CDR2 YYNGEE. J lost 7 bases, V lost 2 bases, and 8 bases had no gene match. The CDR3: CASSVGSGTLNEQFF. The DNA for the CDR3 is TGTGCCAGCAGCGTGGGTAGCGGGACACTGAATGAGCAGTTCTTC.

The sample holds a few counts of this clonotype. This chain links TRBV7-9 with TRBJ2-2; no firm D call. The CDR3 runs to 15 residues. V was cut by 4 bases and J by 1 base, with 10 bases left in between. CDR1 and CDR2 (germline): SEHNR, FQNEAQ (reference sequence). The CDR3 protein is CASSSRTLNTGELFF. In DNA, the CDR3 is TGTGCCAGCAGCTCAAGGACCCTGAACACCGGGGAGCTGTTTTTT.

This clonotype was seen more than once but under ten times. This chain joins TRBV12-3 or TRBV12-4 and TRBJ2-4; no clear D gene. The J call may be faulty, since TRBJ2-7 better matches the DNA end. The CDR3 is 13 residues long. The CDR3 region is CASSYQVPSEQYF. CDR3 sequence (DNA): TGTGCCAGCAGTTACCAGGTTCCTAGCGAGCAGTACTTC.

The genes are TRBV27 and TRBJ1-5; no clear D. V lost 8 bases and J 0 bases, leaving 14 bases between the germline ends. Germline CDR1 reads MNHEY; CDR2 reads SMNVEV (reference sequence). This CDR3 has 15 amino acids. CDR3 coding DNA: TGTGCCAGCGCTCCCGGCCTCCATAGCAATCAGCCCCAGCATTTT. It codes for CASAPGLHSNQPQHF.

The gene calls are TRBV6-4 and TRBJ2-2; D could derive from TRBD1 or TRBD2 (5 bases each). The V gene's germline CDR1 is MRHNA and CDR2 SNTAGT. CDR3 length equals 13 residues. The V end lost 3 bases, the J end lost 4 bases, and 6 bases lay between the germline ends. CDR3 sequence reads: CASSEGRTGELFF. The DNA for the CDR3 is TGTGCCAGCAGTGAGGGACGCACCGGGGAGCTGTTTTTT.

This clonotype was detected only a few times. The chain uses TRBV13 and TRBJ2-7, with 11 bases lining up with TRBD2. The germline V gene encodes CDR1 PRHDT and CDR2 FYEKMQ (reference sequence). J was trimmed by 3 bases and V by 6 bases; bases with no gene match: 16. CDR3 length equals 18 residues. In nucleotides, the CDR3 is TGTGCCAGCAGTGTCCGGGGTAGCGGGGGGGAGTTTGACTACGAGCAGTACTTC. Translating it yields CASSVRGSGGEFDYEQYF.

The chain's CDR3 is CASSRQRTVTDTQYF. The CDR3 DNA reads as TGTGCCAGCAGTCGACAACGGACGGTCACAGATACGCAGTATTTT. This rearrangement joins TRBV5-6 to TRBJ2-3; D is unresolved. The CDR3 totals 15 residues. Looked up from germline, CDR1 is SGHDT and CDR2 is YYEEEE. The ends were cut back, 5 bases at V and 2 bases at J, with 15 bases in the middle.

The chain links TRBV12-3 or TRBV12-4 to TRBJ2-1; tentatively, D is TRBD2 (6 bases). This CDR3 is built from 20 residues. V lost 4 bases and J lost 5, with 30 bases in between. DNA of the CDR3: TGTGCCAGCAGTTCCTCCTACCGATTACACCGGGACTCGCGCCACAATGAGCAGTTCTTC. As protein: CASSSSYRLHRDSRHNEQFF.

The chain recombines TRBV6-2 or TRBV6-3 with TRBJ1-5; no firm D call. This CDR3 spans 18 amino acids. Germline CDR1 reads MNHEY; CDR2 reads SVGEGT. V was pared by 0 bases and J by 4 bases, with 19 bases between. The CDR3 sequence is CASSYSRRSRAENQPQHF. The CDR3 DNA reads TGTGCCAGCAGTTACTCGAGGCGTTCACGGGCAGAAAATCAGCCCCAGCATTTT.

The chain uses TRBV11-3 and TRBJ2-5; TRBD2 aligns across 9 bases. Losses at the gene ends were 6 bases for V and 4 bases for J; bases not matched to a gene: 9. The CDR3 extends over 15 amino acids. CDR1 and CDR2 from the germline V gene are SGHNT and YENEEA. CDR3 bases: TGTGCCAGCAGTCCGGGGACTAGCCTAGGAGAGACCCAGTACTTC. It encodes CASSPGTSLGETQYF. Using reference TRBV11-3 and TRBJ2-5 for the parts outside the CDR3, the full variable domain is EAGVVQSPRYKIIEKKQPVAFWCNPISGHNTLYWYLQNLGQGPELLIRYENEEAVDDSQLPKDRFSAERLKGVDSTLKIQPAELGDSAVYLCASSPGTSLGETQYFGPGTRLLVL.

This chain uses TRBV7-3 with TRBJ2-3; 16 bases match TRBD2. This CDR3 is 18 amino acids long. Trimming took 0 bases from V and 5 from J; bases not matched to a gene: 5. Germline-derived CDR1 and CDR2 are SGHTA and FQGTGA. Here the CDR3 reads CASSLTGLAGGLRDTQYF. The CDR3 DNA sequence: TGTGCCAGCAGCTTAACGGGACTAGCGGGGGGGCTGAGAGATACGCAGTATTTT.

V is TRBV5-1 and J is TRBJ2-7, with TRBD1 matching over 9 bases. The CDR3 totals 16 residues. The V gene's germline CDR1 is SGHRS and CDR2 YFSETQ. With V trimmed by 1 base and J by 4 bases, 9 bases remained unmatched. The CDR3 reads CASSLRPQGASYEQYF. CDR3 DNA sequence: TGCGCCAGCAGCTTGCGTCCACAGGGGGCGTCGTACGAGCAGTACTTC.

The chain combines TRBV5-1 with TRBJ2-3; D is possibly TRBD1 (6 bases). The CDR3 consists of 13 residues. Germline CDR1 and CDR2: SGHRS and YFSETQ. V lost 6 bases to trimming and J lost 5 bases, with 13 bases between them. CDR3 in amino acids: CASNQGIVDTQYF. The DNA of the CDR3 is TGCGCCAGCAATCAGGGGATAGTAGATACGCAGTATTTT.

This sequence joins TRBV10-3 and TRBJ1-2; tentatively, D is TRBD1 (6 bases). The CDR3 sequence is 12 residues long. Trimming shortened V by 4 bases and J by 10 bases, and 13 bases separated the two germline ends. Per germline, CDR1 ENHRY and CDR2 SYGVKD. The CDR3 reads CAISADRNDYTF. The DNA of the CDR3 is TGTGCCATCAGTGCCGACAGGAACGACTACACCTTC.

The chain links TRBV7-2 to TRBJ2-5, with D perhaps TRBD1 (6 bases). The V end lost 3 bases, the J end lost 3 bases, and 11 bases lay between the germline ends. The V gene's germline CDR1 is SGHTA and CDR2 FQGNSA. The CDR3 length is 14 residues. CDR3 bases: TGTGCCAGCAGCTTCAGGGCAGGGGAAGAGACCCAGTACTTC. Translating it yields CASSFRAGEETQYF.

The rearrangement links TRBV4-2 to TRBJ1-1; 12 bases fit TRBD1. Per germline, CDR1 LGHNA and CDR2 YNFKEQ. CDR3 length equals 15 residues. The V gene end was trimmed by 3 bases and the J gene end by 5 bases; junction bases not matched to a gene: 4. CDR3 coding DNA: TGTGCCAGCAGCCAGGGACAGGGGGCGGGAACTGAAGCTTTCTTT. This translates into CASSQGQGAGTEAFF.

V usage is TRBV6-2 or TRBV6-3 and J usage is TRBJ2-1, with TRBD2 identical over 10 bases. The germline V gene encodes CDR1 MNHEY and CDR2 SVGEGT. The CDR3 totals 14 residues. V lost 0 bases and J lost 8; bases outside the gene matches: 1. DNA for the CDR3: TGTGCCAGCAGTTACTCCGGGACTAGCGATGAGCAGTTCTTC. The encoded protein is CASSYSGTSDEQFF.

This rearrangement joins TRBV3-1 to TRBJ2-1; 11 bases align to TRBD1. The CDR3 runs 16 residues. Losses at the gene ends were 4 bases for V and 4 bases for J; bases not matched to a gene: 6. Germline-derived CDR1 and CDR2 are LGHDT and YNNKEL (reference sequence). CDR3 residues: CASSPRDRGGYNEQFF. The CDR3 coding sequence is TGTGCCAGCAGCCCCCGGGACAGGGGGGGGTACAATGAGCAGTTCTTC.

This clonotype was picked up a small number of times. The chain employs TRBV20-1 and TRBJ2-3; no reliable D call. Between the trimmed V and J ends, which lost 0 bases and 1 base, there was a span of 11 bases. Germline V gene sequence: CDR1 DFQATT, CDR2 SNEGSKA (reference sequence). The CDR3 totals 15 residues. CDR3: CSARDYYGRTDTQYF. In nucleotides, the CDR3 is TGCAGTGCTAGAGACTATTACGGACGCACAGATACGCAGTATTTT.

The chain links TRBV12-3 or TRBV12-4 to TRBJ1-5; the D gene is possibly TRBD1 (5 bases). The V and J ends lost 6 bases and 6 bases respectively, with 18 bases between them. The CDR3 loop spans 15 amino acids. The CDR3 region has the DNA TGTGCCAGCAGCCCGGGACTGGGAACGGGTCAGCCCCAGCATTTT. The encoded protein is CASSPGLGTGQPQHF.